Below are 24 T cell receptor beta chains sequenced from a single sample in a study of response to subunit inactivated influenza vaccine. TCRdb recomputed calls from the RT-PCR reads with MiXCR, one row per CDR3 protein. The sample records 450,000 to 550,000 distinct CDR3 sequences, 25% being singletons. The material was CD4+ T cells sorted from PBMCs, obtained about 5 days after vaccination. The receptor set was obtained from a man aged 45-60 years who received an inactivated influenza vaccine.

The V and J genes are TRBV6-5 and TRBJ1-4, with TRBD1 as a possible D gene (6 bases). Germline CDR1 and CDR2: MNHEY and SVGAGI. The CDR3 spans 17 residues. V was pared by 4 bases and J by 3 bases, with 18 bases between. The DNA of the CDR3 is TGTGCCAGCAGTTCCACGATACAGGGACCACCTAATGAAAAACTGTTTTTT. This translates into CASSSTIQGPPNEKLFF.

This clonotype has a handful of counts. The chain couples TRBV12-3 or TRBV12-4 to TRBJ2-1; D unresolved. V lost 2 bases and J 10 bases, leaving 9 bases between the germline ends. This CDR3 has 12 residues. Here the CDR3 reads CASSLNPVEQFF. CDR3 in DNA: TGTGCCAGCAGTTTAAATCCTGTGGAGCAGTTCTTC.

The CDR3 protein is CASSNQWVAKNIQYF. In DNA, the CDR3 is TGTGCCAGCAGCAATCAGTGGGTTGCCAAAAACATTCAGTACTTC. The V call is TRBV12-3 or TRBV12-4, the J call TRBJ2-4; D unresolved. V lost 6 bases, J lost 1 base, and 13 bases lay in between. CDR3 length: 15 amino acids.

This clonotype has ten or more counts. The V call is TRBV7-9, the J call TRBJ2-7; D is perhaps TRBD1 (6 bases). The CDR3 runs 14 residues. V was trimmed by 4 bases and J by 2 bases, leaving 12 bases between them. Germline assignment: CDR1 SEHNR and CDR2 FQNEAQ (reference sequence). CDR3 loop: CASSWGTLAYEQYF. The DNA for the CDR3 is TGTGCCAGCAGCTGGGGGACACTCGCCTACGAGCAGTACTTC. The whole variable domain, filled in from reference TRBV7-9 and TRBJ2-7, reads DTGVSQNPRHKITKRGQNVTFRCDPISEHNRLYWYRQTLGQGPEFLTYFQNEAQLEKSRLLSDRFSAERPKGSFSTLEIQRTEQGDSAMYLCASSWGTLAYEQYFGPGTRLTVT.

This clonotype showed up just a few times. The chain carries TRBV3-1 and TRBJ2-3; perhaps D is TRBD1 or TRBD2 (6 bases each). The CDR3 totals 15 residues. Germline assignment: CDR1 LGHDT and CDR2 YNNKEL (reference sequence). Trimming left V 3 bases short and J 4 bases short, with 14 bases between. The CDR3 DNA is TGTGCCAGCAGCCATCTGGGGGGCAGTGCAGATACGCAGTATTTT. Protein: CASSHLGGSADTQYF.

This clonotype was seen only a few times. The chain couples TRBV5-1 to TRBJ2-3; a possible D gene is TRBD2 (5 bases). The V end was cut by 2 bases, the J end by 2 bases, with 15 bases between. The CDR3 loop spans 16 amino acids. Germline loops: CDR1 SGHRS, CDR2 YFSETQ. In DNA, the CDR3 is TGCGCCAGCAGCTTATCAAGCGGAGCCTTCACAGATACGCAGTATTTT. Encoded protein: CASSLSSGAFTDTQYF.

This clonotype has more than one count but fewer than ten. The chain couples TRBV7-8 to TRBJ1-4; D perhaps matches TRBD1 (6 bases). Germline values: CDR1 SGHVS, CDR2 FQNEAQ. Trimming took 3 bases from V and 9 from J, leaving 11 bases between them. This CDR3 has 13 residues. The CDR3 DNA sequence: TGTGCCAGCAGCTTGAACAGGGTGCAAAAACTGTTTTTT. Protein sequence: CASSLNRVQKLFF.

The sample holds a few counts of this clonotype. The CDR3 here is CSALGLAHQETQYF. CDR3 DNA sequence: TGCAGTGCGTTGGGACTAGCGCACCAAGAGACCCAGTACTTC. The chain links TRBV20-1 to TRBJ2-5; 10 bases align to TRBD2. CDR3 length equals 14 residues. Germline CDR1 and CDR2: DFQATT and SNEGSKA (reference sequence). Trimming at V came to 6 bases and at J to 0 bases, leaving 4 bases not matched to a gene.

This clonotype has only a few counts. The rearrangement uses TRBV20-1 and TRBJ1-1; no clear D. Trimming left V 6 bases short and J 1 base short, with 12 bases between. The CDR3 sequence is 13 residues long. CDR1 is DFQATT, CDR2 SNEGSKA, per germline (reference sequence). CDR3 nucleotide sequence: TGCAGTGCCGCCGTAGATGGGAACACTGAAGCTTTCTTT. As protein: CSAAVDGNTEAFF.

This clonotype came up once. The chain is built from TRBV9 and TRBJ1-2, with D perhaps matching TRBD1 (6 bases). Germline loops: CDR1 SGDLS, CDR2 YYNGEE. This CDR3 comprises 13 residues. Deletions cut 5 bases from V and 7 bases from J, with 15 bases between. The CDR3 coding sequence is TGTGCCAGCAGTAAAGAGGGGGATCTTGGCTACACCTTC. Translating it yields CASSKEGDLGYTF.

The gene calls are TRBV20-1 and TRBJ1-5, with 10 bases aligning to TRBD1. Trimming at V came to 4 bases and at J to 6 bases, leaving 6 bases not matched to a gene. The CDR3 totals 14 residues. Germline CDR1 is DFQATT and CDR2 is SNEGSKA (reference sequence). CDR3: CSATDRGRGQPQHF. DNA of the CDR3: TGCAGTGCTACCGACAGGGGGCGAGGTCAGCCCCAGCATTTT.

This clonotype was recorded a few times. This chain connects TRBV20-1 to TRBJ2-7; 8 nucleotides align to TRBD2. The trim removed 4 bases at V and 6 bases at J, leaving 8 bases unmatched. Germline CDR1 reads DFQATT; CDR2 reads SNEGSKA (reference sequence). The CDR3 covers 13 residues. This CDR3 reads CSATRSGRSEQYF. The CDR3 nucleotides are TGCAGTGCTACCCGAAGCGGGAGAAGCGAGCAGTACTTC.

The chain recombines TRBV6-2 or TRBV6-3 with TRBJ2-1; D unresolved. CDR1 and CDR2 from the germline V gene are MNHEY and SVGEGT. V shed 9 bases and J shed 13 bases, with 7 bases lying between them. The CDR3 consists of 8 residues. CDR3 nucleotides: TGTGCCAGATTGCAACAGTTCTTC. Residues: CARLQQFF.

The chain employs TRBV11-2 and TRBJ2-5; 16 bases map to TRBD2. With V trimmed by 5 bases and J by 2 bases, 14 bases remained unmatched. In germline, CDR1 is SGHAT, CDR2 FQNNGV. The CDR3 has 20 residues. Here the CDR3 DNA reads TGTGCCAGCAGCCGAGAGGGGACTAGCGGGAGGGGTACGATACAAGAGACCCAGTACTTC. Translation gives CASSREGTSGRGTIQETQYF.

This sequence joins TRBV28 and TRBJ2-1, with D possibly being TRBD2 (6 bases). Between the trimmed V and J ends, which lost 6 bases and 8 bases, there was a span of 11 bases. CDR3 length: 12 residues. Germline V gene data show CDR1 as MDHEN and CDR2 as SYDVKM. CDR3 sequence reads: CASRRLVDEQFF. CDR3 bases: TGTGCCAGCAGAAGACTAGTCGATGAGCAGTTCTTC.

The chain couples TRBV12-3 or TRBV12-4 to TRBJ2-3, with D maybe TRBD1 (5 bases). V was pared by 8 bases and J by 5 bases, with 14 bases between. The CDR3 is 13 amino acids. The CDR3 spells CASGQQVLDTQYF. CDR3 coding DNA: TGTGCCAGCGGTCAACAGGTGCTAGATACGCAGTATTTT.

This clonotype was recorded a few times. The CDR3: CASSRPGLEETQYF. The CDR3 DNA reads TGTGCCAGCAGTCGCCCGGGACTAGAAGAGACCCAGTACTTC. The chain couples TRBV12-3 or TRBV12-4 to TRBJ2-5; 8 bases line up with TRBD2. CDR3 length: 14 residues. V lost 5 bases, J lost 3 bases, and 5 bases stayed unmatched.

This clonotype has only a few counts. The chain is built from TRBV20-1 and TRBJ2-7, with 7 bases that match TRBD1. There are 13 residues in the CDR3. Trimming removed 4 bases from V and 0 bases from J; junction bases left unmatched: 3. Germline V gene sequence: CDR1 DFQATT, CDR2 SNEGSKA (reference sequence). CDR3 sequence (DNA): TGCAGTGCTAAAAGACAGGGCTCCTACGAGCAGTACTTC. Amino acid sequence: CSAKRQGSYEQYF.

This chain links TRBV4-2 with TRBJ2-7; possible D gene TRBD2, 6 bases. Trimming pared 0 bases from V and 3 bases from J, leaving 12 bases between. The CDR3 runs 15 residues. From germline, CDR1 is LGHNA and CDR2 YNFKEQ. This CDR3 is CASSQERQAGYEQYF. DNA for the CDR3: TGTGCCAGCAGCCAAGAAAGGCAAGCGGGCTACGAGCAGTACTTC.

V usage is TRBV9 and J usage is TRBJ2-1, with TRBD2 as a possible D gene (6 bases). Trimming left V 0 bases short and J 9 bases short, with 13 bases between. Germline values: CDR1 SGDLS, CDR2 YYNGEE. The CDR3 contains 14 residues. CDR3 sequence reads: CASSVGLEGGEQFF. CDR3 DNA: TGTGCCAGCAGCGTAGGCCTCGAGGGAGGTGAGCAGTTCTTC.

The chain combines TRBV28 with TRBJ2-3, with D tentatively TRBD1 (6 bases). The CDR3 is 16 residues long. Germline-derived CDR1 and CDR2 are MDHEN and SYDVKM. The germline V and J ends were trimmed by 5 bases and 1 base, with 16 bases remaining between them. The CDR3 nucleotides are TGTGCCAGCAGTGGGGGCCACGGATGGGGCACAGATACGCAGTATTTT. This codes for CASSGGHGWGTDTQYF. The whole variable domain, remainder taken from reference TRBV28 and TRBJ2-3, is DVKVTQSSRYLVKRTGEKVFLECVQDMDHENMFWYRQDPGLGLRLIYFSYDVKMKEKGDIPEGYSVSREKKERFSLILESASTNQTSMYLCASSGGHGWGTDTQYFGPGTRLTVL.

This clonotype was seen repeatedly, ten times or more. The chain links TRBV12-3 or TRBV12-4 to TRBJ2-7; 7 bases are shared with TRBD1. This CDR3 contains 13 residues. J lost 4 bases, V lost 5 bases, and 5 bases had no gene match. CDR3 protein: CASSPGQPYEQYF. The CDR3 DNA sequence: TGTGCCAGCAGTCCGGGACAGCCTTACGAGCAGTACTTC.

This rearrangement joins TRBV20-1 to TRBJ2-2; tentatively, D is TRBD1 (5 bases). CDR3 length: 14 amino acids. The V end lost 5 bases, the J end lost 0 bases, and 10 bases lay between the germline ends. Germline assignment: CDR1 DFQATT and CDR2 SNEGSKA (reference sequence). The CDR3 sequence is CSAAQGANTGELFF. CDR3 nucleotide sequence: TGCAGTGCTGCTCAAGGGGCGAACACCGGGGAGCTGTTTTTT.

This chain joins TRBV7-2 and TRBJ1-1; 7 positions match TRBD1. The V segment lost 4 bases and the J segment 5 bases; nucleotides outside the gene matches: 7. The CDR3 is made up of 14 amino acids. Germline CDR1 SGHTA, CDR2 FQGNSA. CDR3 sequence reads: CASSSKTGRTEAFF. In nucleotides, the CDR3 is TGTGCCAGCAGCTCGAAGACAGGGCGGACTGAAGCTTTCTTT.